The sequence of this TCR beta chain was determined in a study of blood T cell repertoires in COVID-19. Study information: The origin of the acute and convalescent COVID-19 samples was the United States, Italy and Spain.

Only in-frame clones appear in the TCRdb table, and some are missing; sequencing was by immunoSEQ multiplex PCR. The table records around 200,000 clones, 85% to 90% of them present only once. V lost 1 base, J lost 3 bases, and 9 bases lay in between. The CDR3 covers 15 residues. Germline CDR1 SGHTA, CDR2 FQGNSA. Sample: peripheral blood. This chain uses TRBV7-2 with TRBJ2-2; no definite D call. The clonotype originates from a man aged 18 to 30 with active or convalescent COVID-19. The chain's CDR3 is CASSLGGADTGELFF. The CDR3 DNA follows: TGTGCCAGCAGCTTAGGCGGCGCCGACACCGGGGAGCTGTTTTTT.